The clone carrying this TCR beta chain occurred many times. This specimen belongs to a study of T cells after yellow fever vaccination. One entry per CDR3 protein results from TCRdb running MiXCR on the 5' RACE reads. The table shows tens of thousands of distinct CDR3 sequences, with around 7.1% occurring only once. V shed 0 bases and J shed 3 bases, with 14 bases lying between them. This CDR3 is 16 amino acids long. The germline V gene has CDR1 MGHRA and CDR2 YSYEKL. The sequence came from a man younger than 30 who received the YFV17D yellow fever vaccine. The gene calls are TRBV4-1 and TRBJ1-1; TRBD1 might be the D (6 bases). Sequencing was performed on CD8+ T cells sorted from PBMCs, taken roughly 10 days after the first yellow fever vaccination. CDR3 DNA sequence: TGCGCCAGCAGCCAAGAGGGAGGGGGGACGGACACTGAAGCTTTCTTT. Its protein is CASSQEGGGTDTEAFF.